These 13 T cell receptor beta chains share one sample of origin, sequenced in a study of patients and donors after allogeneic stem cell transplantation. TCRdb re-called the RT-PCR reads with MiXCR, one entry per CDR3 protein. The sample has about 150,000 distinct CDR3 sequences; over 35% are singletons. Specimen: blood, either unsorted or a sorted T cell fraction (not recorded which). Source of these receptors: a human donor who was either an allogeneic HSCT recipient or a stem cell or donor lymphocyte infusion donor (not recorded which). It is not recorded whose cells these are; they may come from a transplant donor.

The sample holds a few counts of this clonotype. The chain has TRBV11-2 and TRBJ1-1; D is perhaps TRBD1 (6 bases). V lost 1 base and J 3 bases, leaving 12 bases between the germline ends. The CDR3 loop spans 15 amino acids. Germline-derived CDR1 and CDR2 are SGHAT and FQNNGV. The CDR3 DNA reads TGTGCCAGCAGCTTAGTACGGGGGGCGGACACTGAAGCTTTCTTT. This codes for CASSLVRGADTEAFF.

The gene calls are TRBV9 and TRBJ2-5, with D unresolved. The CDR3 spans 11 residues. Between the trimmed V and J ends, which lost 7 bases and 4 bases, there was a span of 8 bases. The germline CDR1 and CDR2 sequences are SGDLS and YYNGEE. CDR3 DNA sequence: TGTGCCAGCGGTTTCGGAGAGACCCAGTACTTC. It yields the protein CASGFGETQYF.

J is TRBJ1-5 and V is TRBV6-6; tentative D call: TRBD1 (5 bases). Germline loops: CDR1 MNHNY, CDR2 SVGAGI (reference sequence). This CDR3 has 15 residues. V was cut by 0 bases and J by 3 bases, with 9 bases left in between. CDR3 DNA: TGTGCCAGCAGTTACTCGTCAGGGTTCAATCAGCCCCAGCATTTT. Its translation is CASSYSSGFNQPQHF.

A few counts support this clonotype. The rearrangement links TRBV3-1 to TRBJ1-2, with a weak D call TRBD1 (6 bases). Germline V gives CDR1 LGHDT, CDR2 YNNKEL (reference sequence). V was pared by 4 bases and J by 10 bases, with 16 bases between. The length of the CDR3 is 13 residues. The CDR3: CASSLGTPGAYTF. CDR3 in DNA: TGTGCCAGCAGCCTTGGGACACCGGGGGCCTACACCTTC. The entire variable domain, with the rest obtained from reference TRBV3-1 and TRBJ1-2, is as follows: DTAVSQTPKYLVTQMGNDKSIKCEQNLGHDTMYWYKQDSKKFLKIMFSYNNKELIINETVPNRFSPKSPDKAHLNLHINSLELGDSAVYFCASSLGTPGAYTFGSGTRLTVV.

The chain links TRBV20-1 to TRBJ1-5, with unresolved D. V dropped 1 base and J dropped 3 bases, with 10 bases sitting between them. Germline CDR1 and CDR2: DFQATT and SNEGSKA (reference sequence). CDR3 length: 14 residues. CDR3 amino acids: CSARGGNDNQPQHF. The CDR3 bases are TGCAGTGCTAGAGGGGGAAACGACAATCAGCCCCAGCATTTT.

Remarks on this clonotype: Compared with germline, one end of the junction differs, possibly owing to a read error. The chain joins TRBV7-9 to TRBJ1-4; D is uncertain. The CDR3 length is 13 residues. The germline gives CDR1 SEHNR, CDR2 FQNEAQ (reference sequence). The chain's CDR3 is CASSLTTGQPDLF. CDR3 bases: TGTGCCAGCAGCCTCACTACCGGCCAACCGGATCTTTTT.

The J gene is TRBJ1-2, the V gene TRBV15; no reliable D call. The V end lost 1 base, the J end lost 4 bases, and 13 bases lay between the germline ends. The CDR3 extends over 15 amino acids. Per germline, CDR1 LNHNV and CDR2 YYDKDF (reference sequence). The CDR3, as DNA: TGTGCCACCAGCAGAGCCGGGGTAGCGGCCTATGGCTACACCTTC. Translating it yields CATSRAGVAAYGYTF.

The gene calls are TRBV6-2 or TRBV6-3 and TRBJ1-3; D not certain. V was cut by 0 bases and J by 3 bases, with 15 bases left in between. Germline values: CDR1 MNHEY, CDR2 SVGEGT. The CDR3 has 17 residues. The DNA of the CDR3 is TGTGCCAGCAGTTACTCGAGACGGCAAAGGCTTGGAAACACCATATATTTT. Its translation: CASSYSRRQRLGNTIYF.

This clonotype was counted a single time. CDR3 protein: CASSSHRRVTDTQYF. DNA for the CDR3: TGTGCCAGCAGCTCCCACCGCAGGGTCACAGATACGCAGTATTTT. The rearrangement uses TRBV7-3 and TRBJ2-3; D is possibly TRBD1 (5 bases). This CDR3 comprises 15 residues. The germline V and J ends were trimmed by 4 bases and 2 bases, with 13 bases remaining between them. Germline-derived CDR1 and CDR2 are SGHTA and FQGTGA.

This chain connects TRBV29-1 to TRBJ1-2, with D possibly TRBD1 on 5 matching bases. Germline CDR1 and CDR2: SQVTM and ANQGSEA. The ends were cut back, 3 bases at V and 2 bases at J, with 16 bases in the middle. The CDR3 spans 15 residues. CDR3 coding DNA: TGCAGCGTTGAGGGCGGCCAGGGTAACAACTATGGCTACACCTTC. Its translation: CSVEGGQGNNYGYTF.

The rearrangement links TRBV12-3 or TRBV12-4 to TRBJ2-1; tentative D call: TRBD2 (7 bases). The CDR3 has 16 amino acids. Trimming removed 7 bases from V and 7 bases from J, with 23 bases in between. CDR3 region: CASNPKWGGQWNEQFF. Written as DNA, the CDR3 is TGTGCCAGCAACCCAAAGTGGGGGGGGCAATGGAATGAGCAGTTCTTC.

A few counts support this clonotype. CDR3 amino acids: CASSLAVGATSSYEQYF. The CDR3 DNA sequence: TGTGCCAGCAGCTTGGCCGTCGGAGCGACGAGCTCCTACGAGCAGTACTTC. The V call is TRBV5-5, the J call TRBJ2-7; D is unresolved. CDR1 SGHKS and CDR2 YYEKEE come from the germline V gene (reference sequence). Trimming shortened V by 0 bases and J by 0 bases, and 16 bases separated the two germline ends. This CDR3 contains 17 residues.

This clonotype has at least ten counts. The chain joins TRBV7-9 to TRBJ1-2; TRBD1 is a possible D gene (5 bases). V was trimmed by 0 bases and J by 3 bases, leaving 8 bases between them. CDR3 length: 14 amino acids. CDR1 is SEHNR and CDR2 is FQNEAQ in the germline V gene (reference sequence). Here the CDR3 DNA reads TGTGCCAGCAGCTTAGCGCTGGGGCACTATGGCTACACCTTC. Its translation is CASSLALGHYGYTF.